The 4 T cell receptor beta chains below were found in one sample sequenced in a study of CD8 T cells in ankylosing spondylitis. Using its own MiXCR run on the 5' RACE reads, TCRdb lists one record per CDR3 protein. The table has hundreds of thousands of distinct CDR3 sequences, around 19% seen once. Source material: blood, either unsorted or a sorted T cell fraction (not recorded which). The receptors shown here come from a male donor with ankylosing spondylitis or in good health (not recorded which).

The V call is TRBV5-1, the J call TRBJ2-2; D may be TRBD2 (6 bases). Germline CDR1 and CDR2: SGHRS and YFSETQ. V lost 4 bases and J 0 bases, leaving 10 bases between the germline ends. The CDR3 consists of 15 residues. The CDR3 DNA reads as TGCGCCAGCAGCCCAGGGACTCCGAACACCGGGGAGCTGTTTTTT. As protein: CASSPGTPNTGELFF.

This clonotype was observed a few times. This chain connects TRBV11-2 to TRBJ2-5; 8 bases align to TRBD1. Germline V gene lookup returns CDR1 SGHAT and CDR2 FQNNGV. V shed 5 bases and J 5 bases; nucleotides not matched to a gene: 7. The CDR3 is 14 residues long. The CDR3 spells CASSLGQGWETQYF. The CDR3, as DNA: TGTGCCAGCAGCCTTGGACAGGGTTGGGAGACCCAGTACTTC. Complete variable domain (other parts from reference TRBV11-2 and TRBJ2-5): EAGVAQSPRYKIIEKRQSVAFWCNPISGHATLYWYQQILGQGPKLLIQFQNNGVVDDSQLPKDRFSAERLKGVDSTLKIQPAKLEDSAVYLCASSLGQGWETQYFGPGTRLLVL.

The chain is built from TRBV15 and TRBJ2-1; D might be TRBD2 (5 bases). V lost 5 bases, J lost 3 bases, and 5 bases lay in between. The CDR3 loop spans 12 amino acids. Germline V gene sequence: CDR1 LNHNV, CDR2 YYDKDF (reference sequence). CDR3 residues: CATSGSYNEQFF. For the CDR3, the DNA is TGTGCCACCAGCGGGAGCTACAATGAGCAGTTCTTC.

This clonotype was counted at least ten times. V usage is TRBV28 and J usage is TRBJ1-6, with 7 bases lining up with TRBD1. The germline gives CDR1 MDHEN, CDR2 SYDVKM. The CDR3 sequence is 16 residues long. With 7 bases clipped from V and 1 base from J, the junction kept 7 bases outside the gene matches. This chain's CDR3 is CASTFQGVSYNSPLHF. CDR3 DNA sequence: TGTGCCAGCACTTTCCAGGGGGTGTCCTATAATTCACCCCTCCACTTT.